The 25 T cell receptor beta chains in this list originate from one sample, sequenced in a study of shared clonotypes between healthy human individuals. TCRdb keeps only in-frame clones here, not all; method: immunoSEQ multiplex PCR. The sample consists of a few million clones, about 90% of them appearing once. Material: naive CD4+ T cells from PBMCs. The subset is: CD45RA+ positively selected. The receptors derive from a man aged 18 to 35 in good health. Some clones in this sample may be carry-over from other donors' samples.

The chain joins TRBV6-5 to TRBJ2-7, with TRBD2 as a possible D gene (5 bases). Germline loops: CDR1 MNHEY, CDR2 SVGAGI. V was clipped by 7 bases and J by 3 bases, with 13 bases between them. The CDR3 has 13 residues. The CDR3 sequence is CASKAGRDYEQYF. The CDR3 nucleotides are TGTGCCAGCAAGGCGGGCAGAGACTACGAGCAGTACTTC.

The rearrangement joins TRBV27 to TRBJ2-1, with D uncertain. The CDR3 covers 13 residues. The V and J ends lost 3 bases and 7 bases respectively, with 10 bases between them. The germline V gene encodes CDR1 MNHEY and CDR2 SMNVEV (reference sequence). The chain's CDR3 is CASSFRIENEQFF. In DNA form, the CDR3 reads TGTGCCAGCAGTTTCAGGATTGAGAATGAGCAGTTCTTC.

This chain uses TRBV13 with TRBJ2-7; 10 nucleotides line up with TRBD1. This CDR3 is built from 14 residues. CDR1 is PRHDT, CDR2 FYEKMQ, per germline (reference sequence). The V and J ends lost 5 bases and 3 bases, in that order; junction bases with no gene match: 4. Here the CDR3 reads CASSQRDRGYEQYF. CDR3 coding DNA: TGTGCCAGCAGCCAACGGGACAGGGGCTACGAGCAGTACTTC. Full variable domain (outside the CDR3, taken from reference TRBV13 and TRBJ2-7): AAGVIQSPRHLIKEKRETATLKCYPIPRHDTVYWYQQGPGQDPQFLISFYEKMQSDKGSIPDRFSAQQFSDYHSELNMSSLELGDSALYFCASSQRDRGYEQYFGPGTRLTVT.

This chain joins TRBV25-1 and TRBJ2-1, with 11 bases matching TRBD2. Looked up from germline, CDR1 is MGHDK and CDR2 is SYGVNS. The CDR3 has 16 residues. After removal of 3 bases from V and 5 bases from J, the junction contained 6 bases not matched to a gene. In DNA, the CDR3 is TGTGCCAGCAGTGATCCTACTAGCGGGGGAAACAATGAGCAGTTCTTC. Amino acids: CASSDPTSGGNNEQFF. Full variable domain (rest looked up from reference TRBV25-1 and TRBJ2-1): EADIYQTPRYLVIGTGKKITLECSQTMGHDKMYWYQQDPGMELHLIHYSYGVNSTEKGDLSSESTVSRIRTEHFPLTLESARPSHTSQYLCASSDPTSGGNNEQFFGPGTRLTVL.

The chain combines TRBV5-1 with TRBJ2-5; 16 nucleotides match TRBD2. The CDR3 sequence is 18 residues long. The germline V gene has CDR1 SGHRS and CDR2 YFSETQ. Trimming cost V 4 bases and J 2 bases; bases outside gene matches: 8. The CDR3 nucleotides are TGCGCCAGCAGCGAGGGACTAGCGGGAGGGCCCCGGCAAGAGACCCAGTACTTC. Protein: CASSEGLAGGPRQETQYF.

This chain links TRBV9 with TRBJ2-1, with D perhaps matching TRBD2 (6 bases). Germline V gives CDR1 SGDLS, CDR2 YYNGEE. V was shortened by 4 bases and J by 0 bases, with 8 bases between the two germline ends. The CDR3 is 14 residues long. The CDR3 DNA reads TGTGCCAGCAGCCCGACTAGCTCCTACAATGAGCAGTTCTTC. This sequence encodes CASSPTSSYNEQFF.

As regards this clone: The sample holds other DNA sequences that translate to the same CDR3. The chain is built from TRBV28 and TRBJ1-1; 8 bases align to TRBD1. The junction had 8 bases not matched to a gene; V was cut back by 2 bases and J by 3 bases. This CDR3 has 16 residues. Per germline, CDR1 MDHEN and CDR2 SYDVKM. CDR3 loop: CASSLLPGQGDTEAFF. The CDR3 DNA follows: TGTGCCAGCAGTTTACTCCCTGGACAGGGCGACACTGAAGCTTTCTTT.

The chain is built from TRBV6-6 and TRBJ1-1, with no clear D. The CDR3 runs to 13 residues. CDR1 and CDR2 from the germline V gene are MNHNY and SVGAGI (reference sequence). V was clipped by 4 bases and J by 0 bases, with 6 bases between them. The CDR3 is CASSSQMNTEAFF. In DNA, the CDR3 is TGTGCCAGCAGTTCCCAGATGAACACTGAAGCTTTCTTT.

This chain uses TRBV7-9 with TRBJ1-1; 8 bases agree with TRBD1. V trimming: 6 bases; J trimming: 3 bases; junction bases outside the gene matches: 6. CDR3 length: 14 amino acids. CDR1 and CDR2 from the germline V gene are SEHNR and FQNEAQ (reference sequence). CDR3 protein: CASSPGGAYTEAFF. CDR3 DNA sequence: TGTGCCAGCAGTCCAGGGGGCGCTTACACTGAAGCTTTCTTT.

This clone was counted once. The rearrangement joins TRBV6-5 to TRBJ2-2, with D maybe TRBD1 (5 bases). The CDR3 totals 14 residues. The ends were cut back, 6 bases at V and 6 bases at J, with 14 bases in the middle. CDR1 is MNHEY and CDR2 is SVGAGI in the germline V gene. The chain's CDR3 is CASRKKPGSGELFF. The CDR3 nucleotides read TGTGCCAGCAGGAAGAAGCCAGGGTCCGGGGAGCTGTTTTTT.

This chain joins TRBV28 and TRBJ2-7; D is perhaps TRBD2 (5 bases). V lost 5 bases, J lost 5 bases, and 13 bases lay in between. This CDR3 is built from 13 residues. CDR1 MDHEN and CDR2 SYDVKM come from the germline V gene. The CDR3 DNA reads as TGTGCCAGCAGTCCGGGAAGACCCAACGAGCAGTACTTC. It yields the protein CASSPGRPNEQYF.

For this clone: A read error may produce the germline difference seen at one junction end. The chain links TRBV5-4 to TRBJ2-3; D unresolved. Germline V gives CDR1 SGHNT, CDR2 YYREEE (reference sequence). The CDR3 runs to 15 residues. The CDR3 is CASSTPTSSRDTQYF. The CDR3 nucleotides read TGTGCCAGCAGCACGCCCACTTCCAGCAGAGATACGCAGTATTTT.

The V call is TRBV5-4, the J call TRBJ2-1; tentative D call: TRBD2 (7 bases). The CDR3 runs 15 residues. Germline CDR1 and CDR2: SGHNT and YYREEE (reference sequence). Trimming stripped 0 bases from V and 6 bases from J, with 13 bases between. The CDR3 sequence is CASSLAGGEVNEQFF. The CDR3 DNA sequence: TGTGCCAGCAGCTTGGCGGGGGGCGAAGTCAATGAGCAGTTCTTC. Complete variable domain (other parts from reference TRBV5-4 and TRBJ2-1): ETGVTQSPTHLIKTRGQQVTLRCSSQSGHNTVSWYQQALGQGPQFIFQYYREEENGRGNFPPRFSGLQFPNYSSELNVNALELDDSALYLCASSLAGGEVNEQFFGPGTRLTVL.

This sequence joins TRBV18 and TRBJ2-1, with D unclear. This CDR3 region has 13 residues. The germline V gene has CDR1 KGHSH and CDR2 LQKENI. With 2 bases removed from V and 12 bases from J, the gap between germline ends came to 14 bases. The CDR3 sequence: CASSPGVGRWQFF. CDR3 nucleotides: TGTGCCAGCTCACCAGGGGTTGGCAGGTGGCAGTTCTTC.

The rearrangement uses TRBV5-4 and TRBJ2-3, with D possibly called TRBD1 or TRBD2 (6 bases each). Deletions cut 4 bases from V and 3 bases from J, with 18 bases between. Germline V CDR1 and CDR2: SGHNT, YYREEE (reference sequence). This CDR3 comprises 16 residues. The CDR3 nucleotides are TGTGCCAGCAGCCAGGGGACTTCCAGATCGACAGATACGCAGTATTTT. This codes for CASSQGTSRSTDTQYF. Full variable domain (missing parts from reference TRBV5-4 and TRBJ2-3): ETGVTQSPTHLIKTRGQQVTLRCSSQSGHNTVSWYQQALGQGPQFIFQYYREEENGRGNFPPRFSGLQFPNYSSELNVNALELDDSALYLCASSQGTSRSTDTQYFGPGTRLTVL.

V usage is TRBV28 and J usage is TRBJ1-2; D is unresolved. The CDR3 has 16 residues. From germline, CDR1 is MDHEN and CDR2 SYDVKM. V lost 3 bases to trimming and J lost 2 bases, with 16 bases between them. The CDR3 here is CASSFRASLGNYGYTF. In DNA, the CDR3 is TGTGCCAGCAGTTTTCGGGCGTCGTTGGGCAACTATGGCTACACCTTC.

The genes are TRBV28 and TRBJ2-1; TRBD2 matches at 10 bases. The CDR3 is 16 amino acids. Germline V gene sequence: CDR1 MDHEN, CDR2 SYDVKM. V was pared by 8 bases and J by 9 bases, with 16 bases of the junction left unmatched. The CDR3 loop reads CASLPRDSGRQGEQFF. CDR3 nucleotide sequence: TGTGCCAGCTTACCCCGAGATAGCGGGAGGCAGGGTGAGCAGTTCTTC.

The V gene is TRBV28, the J gene TRBJ2-7; TRBD1 is a possible D gene (6 bases). CDR1 and CDR2 from the germline V gene are MDHEN and SYDVKM. CDR3 length: 15 amino acids. Trimming cost V 6 bases and J 2 bases, with 17 bases left between them. CDR3 sequence: CASSPSQGPPYEQYF. The CDR3 DNA is TGTGCCAGCAGCCCCTCACAGGGTCCCCCCTACGAGCAGTACTTC.

The chain is built from TRBV6-5 and TRBJ2-7; 7 bases are a match to TRBD1. Per the germline V gene, CDR1 is MNHEY and CDR2 is SVGAGI. Trimming at V came to 0 bases and at J to 1 base, leaving 3 bases not matched to a gene. The CDR3 length is 15 residues. The CDR3 DNA is TGTGCCAGCAGTTACTCACAGGGGACGTCCTACGAGCAGTACTTC. This gives the protein CASSYSQGTSYEQYF.

This clone occurred once. The chain employs TRBV5-1 and TRBJ2-5; D not resolved. Germline loops: CDR1 SGHRS, CDR2 YFSETQ. Trimming left V 1 base short and J 4 bases short, with 14 bases between. The CDR3 length is 15 residues. The CDR3 loop is CASSLNFGVSETQYF. DNA for the CDR3: TGCGCCAGCAGCTTGAACTTCGGAGTATCAGAGACCCAGTACTTC.

The V call is TRBV18, the J call TRBJ1-1; 7 bases agree with TRBD1. CDR1 is KGHSH, CDR2 LQKENI, per germline. J gave up 1 base and V 4 bases, and 6 bases lay outside the gene matches. The CDR3 length is 15 residues. In DNA form, the CDR3 reads TGTGCCAGCTCACGGGGGACAGTTTCGAACACTGAAGCTTTCTTT. The encoded protein is CASSRGTVSNTEAFF.

The DNA of the CDR3 is TGTGCCAGTGCCCGGGGGCAGCCTAGCTTGTATGGCTACACCTTC. Protein product: CASARGQPSLYGYTF. The chain uses TRBV11-2 and TRBJ1-2, with a weak D call TRBD1 (6 bases). The CDR3 sequence is 15 residues long. Germline-derived CDR1 and CDR2 are SGHAT and FQNNGV. Trimming took 9 bases from V and 5 from J, leaving 22 bases between them.

This chain joins TRBV2 and TRBJ2-7; 10 bases agree with TRBD1. This CDR3 region has 16 residues. Losses at the gene ends were 5 bases for V and 2 bases for J; bases not matched to a gene: 9. Looked up from germline, CDR1 is SNHLY and CDR2 is FYNNEI. Written as DNA, the CDR3 is TGTGCCAGCAGTCATGGACAGGGGGGAACGCCCTACGAGCAGTACTTC. It translates to CASSHGQGGTPYEQYF.

The chain has TRBV5-1 and TRBJ2-1, with D possibly matching TRBD2 (6 bases). Germline-derived CDR1 and CDR2 are SGHRS and YFSETQ. The length of the CDR3 is 15 residues. Trimming removed 1 base at V and 7 bases at J, with 15 bases between. The CDR3 loop reads CASSLSPGAANEQFF. Here the CDR3 DNA reads TGCGCCAGCAGCTTGTCGCCGGGAGCGGCAAATGAGCAGTTCTTC.

The chain couples TRBV7-2 to TRBJ1-5, with no clear D. The V gene's germline CDR1 is SGHTA and CDR2 FQGNSA. The CDR3 has 15 residues. Trimming stripped 2 bases from V and 3 bases from J, with 11 bases between. The CDR3 nucleotides read TGTGCCAGCAGCTTAATGTCGGCAGTCAATCAGCCCCAGCATTTT. It translates to CASSLMSAVNQPQHF.